Below are 29 T cell receptor beta chains sequenced from a single sample in a study of cytomegalovirus exposure and HLA in healthy donors. The PCR ran on 60 Vbeta and 13 Jbeta primers. Clones were read by immunoSEQ multiplex PCR, and TCRdb kept only the in-frame ones, dropping some. This sample has about 190,000 clones, with 84% found just once. The sample comprised PBMCs. Every receptor here comes from a woman aged 45-59 years in good health and CMV-seropositive.

The chain combines TRBV7-9 with TRBJ1-6; possible D gene TRBD1, 6 bases. Germline loops: CDR1 SEHNR, CDR2 FQNEAQ (reference sequence). The CDR3 runs to 15 residues. V lost 5 bases and J 3 bases, leaving 11 bases between the germline ends. CDR3 loop: CASSPWDIYNSPLHF. The DNA for the CDR3 is TGTGCCAGCAGCCCGTGGGACATCTATAATTCACCCCTCCACTTT.

The chain is built from TRBV7-3 and TRBJ1-1; no definite D call. CDR1 and CDR2 from the germline V gene are SGHTA and FQGTGA. Trimming left V 5 bases short and J 4 bases short, with 11 bases between. CDR3 size: 13 residues. CDR3 in DNA: TGTGCCAGCAGCGCGACACCGACCACTGAAGCTTTCTTT. Amino acids: CASSATPTTEAFF. Complete variable domain (other parts from reference TRBV7-3 and TRBJ1-1): GAGVSQTPSNKVTEKGKYVELRCDPISGHTALYWYRQSLGQGPEFLIYFQGTGAADDSGLPNDRFFAVRPEGSVSTLKIQRTERGDSAVYLCASSATPTTEAFFGQGTRLTVV.

As concerns this clone: This same CDR3 is encoded by further DNA sequences in the sample. The gene calls are TRBV5-6 and TRBJ2-2; D might be TRBD1 (6 bases). V lost 2 bases and J lost 13, with 12 bases in between. The CDR3 is 12 residues long. Germline CDR1 and CDR2: SGHDT and YYEEEE. The CDR3 sequence: CASSLQGVRLFF. The CDR3 coding sequence is TGTGCCAGCAGCTTACAGGGCGTCAGGCTGTTTTTT. The full variable domain, rest sourced from reference TRBV5-6 and TRBJ2-2, is DAGVTQSPTHLIKTRGQQVTLRCSPKSGHDTVSWYQQALGQGPQFIFQYYEEEERQRGNFPDRFSGHQFPNYSSELNVNALLLGDSALYLCASSLQGVRLFFGEGSRLTVL.

V is TRBV9 and J is TRBJ2-7; 9 bases match TRBD1. CDR3 length: 17 amino acids. The V segment lost 2 bases and the J segment 5 bases; nucleotides outside the gene matches: 14. Germline values: CDR1 SGDLS, CDR2 YYNGEE. Written as DNA, the CDR3 is TGTGCCAGCAGCGTGGGTGGACAGGGGATGAGAAGGAACGAGCAGTACTTC. The encoded protein is CASSVGGQGMRRNEQYF. Complete variable domain (other parts from reference TRBV9 and TRBJ2-7): DSGVTQTPKHLITATGQRVTLRCSPRSGDLSVYWYQQSLDQGLQFLIQYYNGEERAKGNILERFSAQQFPDLHSELNLSSLELGDSALYFCASSVGGQGMRRNEQYFGPGTRLTVT.

The chain recombines TRBV9 with TRBJ1-1; 7 nucleotides agree with TRBD1. Germline V lookup: CDR1 SGDLS, CDR2 YYNGEE. This CDR3 is built from 13 residues. V was clipped by 8 bases and J by 5 bases; unmatched bases: 9. The CDR3 region has the DNA TGTGCCAGTGGACAGGCGTTGTCGACTGAAGCTTTCTTT. Protein sequence: CASGQALSTEAFF.

The chain couples TRBV19 to TRBJ2-1, with TRBD1 as a possible D gene (5 bases). CDR1 LNHDA and CDR2 SQIVND come from the germline V gene (reference sequence). Trimming cost V 3 bases and J 8 bases, with 14 bases left between them. This CDR3 contains 14 residues. CDR3 sequence: CASSIPQGWDEQFF. For the CDR3, the DNA is TGTGCCAGTAGTATTCCCCAGGGTTGGGATGAGCAGTTCTTC. The whole variable domain, remainder taken from reference TRBV19 and TRBJ2-1, is DGGITQSPKYLFRKEGQNVTLSCEQNLNHDAMYWYRQDPGQGLRLIYYSQIVNDFQKGDIAEGYSVSREKKESFPLTVTSAQKNPTAFYLCASSIPQGWDEQFFGPGTRLTVL.

The rearrangement links TRBV21-1 to TRBJ2-7; TRBD1 was called by the table and not checked on the DNA. TRBV21-1 is annotated as a pseudogene. This CDR3 comprises 16 residues. CDR3 loop: CASSKEGTGQIYEQYF. CDR3 DNA: TGTGCCAGCAGCAAAGAGGGGACAGGGCAAATCTACGAGCAGTACTTC.

The rearrangement uses TRBV19 and TRBJ1-2; TRBD1 matches 10 bases. Germline assignment: CDR1 LNHDA and CDR2 SQIVND (reference sequence). Losses at the gene ends were 5 bases for V and 2 bases for J; bases not matched to a gene: 8. The CDR3 is 16 residues long. The DNA of the CDR3 is TGTGCCAGTAGTCCCTTCCTGGGACAGGGGAACTATGGCTACACCTTC. Amino acid sequence: CASSPFLGQGNYGYTF.

This clone has only one observation. The chain has TRBV7-9 and TRBJ1-1; D perhaps matches TRBD1 (5 bases). Trimming removed 7 bases at V and 2 bases at J, with 17 bases between. CDR3 length equals 15 residues. Germline CDR1 is SEHNR and CDR2 is FQNEAQ (reference sequence). This CDR3 is CASIKFQGVNTEAFF. For the CDR3, the DNA is TGTGCCAGCATCAAATTCCAGGGTGTTAACACTGAAGCTTTCTTT.

In regard to this clone: It is unclear where the CDR3 begins or ends on the DNA, so no DNA is shown, and the CDR3 is as TCRdb lists it. V is TRBV27 and J is TRBJ1-2; no check of the table's D call, TRBD1, against the DNA was made. The germline gives CDR1 MNHEY, CDR2 SMNVEV (reference sequence). Both ends counted, the CDR3 spans 18 residues. This chain's CDR3 is CASSFGAGQGALVYGYTF.

CDR3 sequence (DNA): TGTGCCAGCAGCGCGGATGTGGGCACTGAAGCTTTCTTT. Amino acid sequence: CASSADVGTEAFF. V is TRBV7-2 and J is TRBJ1-1, with D unclear. Germline V gene sequence: CDR1 SGHTA, CDR2 FQGNSA. The CDR3 has 13 amino acids. Trimming took 5 bases from V and 4 from J, leaving 11 bases between them.

CDR3 sequence reads: CASSPQGLGSDTQYF. Here the CDR3 DNA reads TGTGCCAGCAGCCCTCAAGGACTAGGGTCAGATACGCAGTATTTT. This chain connects TRBV13 to TRBJ2-3; 7 bases align to TRBD2. The length of the CDR3 is 15 residues. Germline V gene sequence: CDR1 PRHDT, CDR2 FYEKMQ (reference sequence). Trimming took 5 bases from V and 4 from J; bases not matched to a gene: 9.

The genes are TRBV5-1 and TRBJ1-4; tentatively, D is TRBD1 (5 bases). There are 14 residues in the CDR3. Trimming cost V 0 bases and J 8 bases, with 11 bases left between them. CDR1 and CDR2 from the germline V gene are SGHRS and YFSETQ. The CDR3 nucleotides are TGCGCCAGCAGCTTGGAGGGGCGCCGGGAAAAACTGTTTTTT. The encoded protein is CASSLEGRREKLFF.

V is TRBV19 and J is TRBJ1-5, with 9 bases that match TRBD1. V shed 3 bases and J 4 bases; nucleotides not matched to a gene: 1. This CDR3 region has 14 residues. Germline V gene sequence: CDR1 LNHDA, CDR2 SQIVND (reference sequence). Here the CDR3 DNA reads TGTGCCAGTAGTATCGACAGGGGGAATCAGCCCCAGCATTTT. Translated: CASSIDRGNQPQHF.

The chain employs TRBV5-4 and TRBJ2-2; the D is unclear. CDR1 and CDR2 (germline): SGHNT, YYREEE (reference sequence). The V end lost 4 bases, the J end lost 14 bases, and 18 bases lay between the germline ends. The CDR3 runs to 13 residues. The CDR3 nucleotides are TGTGCCAGCAGCACATACAACACTCAGGAACTGTTTTTT. Residues: CASSTYNTQELFF.

J is TRBJ1-3 and V is TRBV7-2; TRBD1 agrees at 9 bases. V shed 6 bases and J 4 bases; nucleotides not matched to a gene: 4. Per the germline V gene, CDR1 is SGHTA and CDR2 is FQGNSA. The CDR3 length is 14 residues. The CDR3 DNA is TGTGCCAGCAGACCCGGGACAGGGGGAAACACCATATATTTT. Its protein is CASRPGTGGNTIYF.

A few counts support this clone. DNA for the CDR3: TGTGCCACAGGACTAGGGGAGGGGAATGAGCAGTTCTTC. Its protein is CATGLGEGNEQFF. This chain uses TRBV10-3 with TRBJ2-1, with 7 bases lining up with TRBD2. Germline V CDR1 and CDR2: ENHRY, SYGVKD. The trim removed 10 bases at V and 7 bases at J, leaving 10 bases unmatched. This CDR3 has 13 residues.

This clone appeared a few times. The gene calls are TRBV5-1 and TRBJ2-7, with TRBD1 as a possible D gene (6 bases). The germline gives CDR1 SGHRS, CDR2 YFSETQ. The ends were cut back, 2 bases at V and 5 bases at J, with 14 bases in the middle. The CDR3 is made up of 14 amino acids. Written as DNA, the CDR3 is TGCGCCAGCAGCTTCTACAGGGTAGGAGACGAGCAGTACTTC. Translated, it gives CASSFYRVGDEQYF.

The chain couples TRBV18 to TRBJ1-1; 7 bases line up with TRBD1. The CDR3 contains 14 residues. From germline, CDR1 is KGHSH and CDR2 LQKENI. J gave up 4 bases and V 4 bases, and 6 bases lay outside the gene matches. The CDR3 DNA reads as TGTGCCAGCTCACAAAACAGGGGTACCACTGAAGCTTTCTTT. This codes for CASSQNRGTTEAFF.

The chain has TRBV25-1 and TRBJ1-5; 7 bases agree with TRBD1. J gave up 7 bases and V 8 bases, and 17 bases lay outside the gene matches. This CDR3 is 16 amino acids long. The germline V gene has CDR1 MGHDK and CDR2 SYGVNS. CDR3 coding DNA: TGTGCCAGCTCCCCCGGAGGGGGCCCACAAGGACAGCCCCAGCATTTT. Protein product: CASSPGGGPQGQPQHF.

The chain uses TRBV7-2 and TRBJ2-5; the D is unclear. Near its end, the DNA agrees better with TRBJ2-7, so the J call may be wrong. The CDR3 spans 14 residues. Germline CDR1 reads SGHTA; CDR2 reads FQGNSA. DNA of the CDR3: TGTGCCAGCAGCTTCCATGCCTGGTATTACGAGCAGTACTTC. Its protein is CASSFHAWYYEQYF.

The CDR3 DNA reads TGTGCCAGCAGGTCAATGGGGGGCAATGAGCAGTTCTTC. Protein: CASRSMGGNEQFF. The rearrangement uses TRBV7-3 and TRBJ2-1; possibly TRBD2 for D (6 bases). The CDR3 has 13 amino acids. In germline, CDR1 is SGHTA, CDR2 FQGTGA. Trimming removed 6 bases at V and 6 bases at J, with 12 bases between.

The chain recombines TRBV28 with TRBJ1-4; weak D call: TRBD1 (5 bases). The CDR3 runs 16 residues. The V gene's germline CDR1 is MDHEN and CDR2 SYDVKM. V was trimmed by 5 bases and J by 5 bases, leaving 18 bases between them. CDR3: CASSRRVTALNEKLFF. The CDR3 nucleotides read TGTGCCAGCAGTCGACGGGTGACAGCCTTGAATGAAAAACTGTTTTTT.

This clone was seen only once. This chain uses TRBV6-5 with TRBJ2-5; 9 nucleotides match TRBD1. The CDR3 totals 15 residues. The ends lost 6 bases at V and 7 bases at J; junction bases unmatched: 12. From germline, CDR1 is MNHEY and CDR2 SVGAGI. CDR3 sequence: CASRPGTGLIWTQYF. DNA of the CDR3: TGTGCCAGCAGACCCGGGACAGGGCTTATATGGACCCAGTACTTC.

The rearrangement joins TRBV5-1 to TRBJ2-1, with unresolved D. There are 14 residues in the CDR3. Germline lookup yields CDR1 SGHRS and CDR2 YFSETQ. Trimming pared 3 bases from V and 7 bases from J, leaving 14 bases between. In nucleotides, the CDR3 is TGCGCCAGCAGCTCAGATCGACCCGGGAATGAGCAGTTCTTC. Its protein is CASSSDRPGNEQFF.

The chain employs TRBV29-1 and TRBJ1-2; 11 bases line up with TRBD1. The CDR3 runs to 16 residues. Trimming cost V 2 bases and J 3 bases; bases outside gene matches: 8. Germline V gene sequence: CDR1 SQVTM, CDR2 ANQGSEA. The chain's CDR3 is CSVESLGQGAYYGYTF. CDR3 coding DNA: TGCAGCGTTGAAAGTTTAGGACAGGGGGCATACTATGGCTACACCTTC.

With regard to this clone: Germline is not matched at one junction end, which may reflect a read error. This chain's CDR3 is CSSSLPQGFLHF. DNA of the CDR3: TGTTCCAGCAGTCTTCCACAGGGGTTCCTCCACTTT. The chain recombines TRBV7-9 with TRBJ1-6; TRBD1 matches at 7 bases. This CDR3 is built from 12 residues. The germline gives CDR1 SEHNR, CDR2 FQNEAQ (reference sequence). Drawing the rest from reference TRBV7-9 and TRBJ1-6, the complete variable domain is DTGVSQNPRHKITKRGQNVTFRCDPISEHNRLYWYRQTLGQGPEFLTYFQNEAQLEKSRLLSDRFSAERPKGSFSTLEIQRTEQGDSAMYLCSSSLPQGFLHFGNGTRLTVT.

V gene TRBV18 combines with J gene TRBJ2-6, with 10 bases that match TRBD1. The CDR3 contains 18 residues. Germline assignment: CDR1 KGHSH and CDR2 LQKENI. V trimming: 2 bases; J trimming: 4 bases; junction bases outside the gene matches: 8. The CDR3 spells CASSPVPGQGTGANVLTF. The CDR3 nucleotides read TGTGCCAGCTCACCAGTCCCGGGACAGGGGACCGGGGCCAACGTCCTGACTTTC.

This clone was picked up one time. The gene calls are TRBV27 and TRBJ2-7, with D perhaps TRBD1 (6 bases). V lost 5 bases and J lost 3, with 14 bases in between. The CDR3 loop spans 14 amino acids. Germline V gives CDR1 MNHEY, CDR2 SMNVEV (reference sequence). CDR3 region: CASSAYRAGYEQYF. The DNA of the CDR3 is TGTGCCAGCAGTGCATACAGGGCTGGCTACGAGCAGTACTTC.